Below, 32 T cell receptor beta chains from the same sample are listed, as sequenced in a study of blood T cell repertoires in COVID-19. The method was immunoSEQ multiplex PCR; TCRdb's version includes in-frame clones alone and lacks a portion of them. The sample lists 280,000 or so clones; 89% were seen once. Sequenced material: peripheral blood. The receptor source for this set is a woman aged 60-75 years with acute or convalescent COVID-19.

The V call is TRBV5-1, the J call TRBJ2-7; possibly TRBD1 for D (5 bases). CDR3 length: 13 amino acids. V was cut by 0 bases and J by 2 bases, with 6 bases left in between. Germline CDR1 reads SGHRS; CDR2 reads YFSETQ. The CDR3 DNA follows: TGCGCCAGCAGCTTGGACAGGCCCTACGAGCAGTACTTC. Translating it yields CASSLDRPYEQYF. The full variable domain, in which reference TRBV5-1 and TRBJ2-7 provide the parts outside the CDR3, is KAGVTQTPRYLIKTRGQQVTLSCSPISGHRSVSWYQQTPGQGLQFLFEYFSETQRNKGNFPGRFSGRQFSNSRSEMNVSTLELGDSALYLCASSLDRPYEQYFGPGTRLTVT.

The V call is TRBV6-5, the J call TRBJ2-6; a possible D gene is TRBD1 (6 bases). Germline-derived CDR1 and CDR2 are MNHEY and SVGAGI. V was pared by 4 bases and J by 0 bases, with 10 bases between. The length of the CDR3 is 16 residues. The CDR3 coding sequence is TGTGCCAGCAGTTCCTACAGGGCCTCTGGGGCCAACGTCCTGACTTTC. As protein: CASSSYRASGANVLTF.

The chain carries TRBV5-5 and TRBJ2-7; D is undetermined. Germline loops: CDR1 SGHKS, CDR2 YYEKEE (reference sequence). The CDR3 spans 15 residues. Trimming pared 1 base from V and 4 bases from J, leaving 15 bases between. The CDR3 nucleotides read TGTGCCAGCAGCTTGTACGGGTCTGGAGATTACGAGCAGTACTTC. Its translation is CASSLYGSGDYEQYF.

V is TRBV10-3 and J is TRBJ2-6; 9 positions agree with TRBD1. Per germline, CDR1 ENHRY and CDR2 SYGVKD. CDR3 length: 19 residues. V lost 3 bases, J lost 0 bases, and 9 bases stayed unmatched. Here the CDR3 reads CAISDRGQGRVSGANVLTF. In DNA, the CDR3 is TGTGCCATCAGTGACCGCGGACAGGGGAGGGTCTCTGGGGCCAACGTCCTGACTTTC.

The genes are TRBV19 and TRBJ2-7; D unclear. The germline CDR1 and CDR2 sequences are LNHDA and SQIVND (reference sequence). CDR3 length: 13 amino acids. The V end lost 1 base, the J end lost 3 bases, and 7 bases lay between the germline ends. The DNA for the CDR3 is TGTGCCAGTAGTATAGGCTCTATCTACGAGCAGTACTTC. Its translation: CASSIGSIYEQYF.

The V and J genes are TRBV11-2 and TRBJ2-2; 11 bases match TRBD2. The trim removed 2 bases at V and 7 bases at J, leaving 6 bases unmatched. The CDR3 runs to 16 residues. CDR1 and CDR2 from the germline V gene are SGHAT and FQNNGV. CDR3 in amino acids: CASSLLLAGVVGELFF. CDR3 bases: TGTGCCAGCAGCTTATTACTAGCGGGAGTAGTCGGGGAGCTGTTTTTT.

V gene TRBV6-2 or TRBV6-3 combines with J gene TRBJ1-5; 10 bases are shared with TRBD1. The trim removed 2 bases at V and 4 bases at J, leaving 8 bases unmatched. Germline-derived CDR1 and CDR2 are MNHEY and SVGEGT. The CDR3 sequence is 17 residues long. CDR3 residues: CASSYTRTGGGNQPQHF. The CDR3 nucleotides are TGTGCCAGCAGTTACACGAGGACAGGGGGAGGAAATCAGCCCCAGCATTTT.

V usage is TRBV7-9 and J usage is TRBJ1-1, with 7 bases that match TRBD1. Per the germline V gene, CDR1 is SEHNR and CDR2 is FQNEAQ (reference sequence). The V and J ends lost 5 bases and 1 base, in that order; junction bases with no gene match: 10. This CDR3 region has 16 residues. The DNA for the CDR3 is TGTGCCAGCAGCGTACCTTACAGGGGAGAGAACACTGAAGCTTTCTTT. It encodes CASSVPYRGENTEAFF.

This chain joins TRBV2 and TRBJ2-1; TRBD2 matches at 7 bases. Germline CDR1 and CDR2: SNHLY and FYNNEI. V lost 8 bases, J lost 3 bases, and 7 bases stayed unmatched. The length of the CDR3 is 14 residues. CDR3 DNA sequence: TGTGCCAGCGGGAGGGGAACGGTCTACAATGAGCAGTTCTTC. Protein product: CASGRGTVYNEQFF.

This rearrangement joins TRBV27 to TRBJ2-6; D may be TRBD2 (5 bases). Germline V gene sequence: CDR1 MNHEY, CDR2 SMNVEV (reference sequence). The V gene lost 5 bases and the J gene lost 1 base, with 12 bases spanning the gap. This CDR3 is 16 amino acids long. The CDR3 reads CASSPGLTSGANVLTF. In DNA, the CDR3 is TGTGCCAGCAGTCCCGGACTCACTTCTGGGGCCAACGTCCTGACTTTC. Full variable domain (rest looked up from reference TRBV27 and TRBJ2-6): EAQVTQNPRYLITVTGKKLTVTCSQNMNHEYMSWYRQDPGLGLRQIYYSMNVEVTDKGDVPEGYKVSRKEKRNFPLILESPSPNQTSLYFCASSPGLTSGANVLTFGAGSRLTVL.

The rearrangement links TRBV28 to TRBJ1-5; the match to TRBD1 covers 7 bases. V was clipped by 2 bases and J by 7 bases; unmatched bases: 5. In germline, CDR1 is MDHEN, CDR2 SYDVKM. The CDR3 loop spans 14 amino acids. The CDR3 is CASSLPGGGQPQHF. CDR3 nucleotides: TGTGCCAGCAGTTTACCAGGGGGTGGGCAGCCCCAGCATTTT.

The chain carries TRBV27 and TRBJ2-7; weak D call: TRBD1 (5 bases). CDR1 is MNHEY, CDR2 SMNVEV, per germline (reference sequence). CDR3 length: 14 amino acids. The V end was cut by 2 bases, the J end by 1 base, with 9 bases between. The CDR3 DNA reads TGTGCCAGCAGTTTAACCGACAGATCCTACGAGCAGTACTTC. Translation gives CASSLTDRSYEQYF.

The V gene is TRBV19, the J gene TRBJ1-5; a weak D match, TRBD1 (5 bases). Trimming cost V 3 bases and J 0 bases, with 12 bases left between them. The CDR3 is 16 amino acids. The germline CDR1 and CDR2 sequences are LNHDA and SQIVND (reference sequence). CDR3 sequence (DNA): TGTGCCAGTAGTATGGTACAGGATGCTAGCAATCAGCCCCAGCATTTT. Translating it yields CASSMVQDASNQPQHF.

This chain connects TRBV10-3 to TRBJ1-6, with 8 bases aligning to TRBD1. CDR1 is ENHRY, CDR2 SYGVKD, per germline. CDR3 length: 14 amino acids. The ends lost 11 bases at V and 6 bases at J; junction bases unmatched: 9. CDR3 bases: TGTGCCGCTACGACAGGGGCCCCTAATTCACCCCTCCACTTT. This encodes CAATTGAPNSPLHF.

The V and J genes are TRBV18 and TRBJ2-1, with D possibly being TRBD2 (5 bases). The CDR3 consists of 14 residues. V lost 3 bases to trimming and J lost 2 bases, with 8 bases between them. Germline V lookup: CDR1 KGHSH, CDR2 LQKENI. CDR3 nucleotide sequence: TGTGCCAGCTCACCTGGAGGACCCTACAATGAGCAGTTCTTC. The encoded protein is CASSPGGPYNEQFF.

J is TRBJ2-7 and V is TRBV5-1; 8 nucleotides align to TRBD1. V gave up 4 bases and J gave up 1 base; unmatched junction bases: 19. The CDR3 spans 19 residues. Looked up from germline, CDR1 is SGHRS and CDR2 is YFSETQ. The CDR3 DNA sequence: TGCGCCAGCAGCCTCAAAAACACCCGTTCGACAGGGGTATCCTACGAGCAGTACTTC. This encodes CASSLKNTRSTGVSYEQYF.

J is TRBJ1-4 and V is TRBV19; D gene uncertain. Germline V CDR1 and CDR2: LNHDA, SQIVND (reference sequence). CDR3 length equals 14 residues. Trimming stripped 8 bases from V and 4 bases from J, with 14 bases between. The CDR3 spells CASRGGPSNEKLFF. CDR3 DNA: TGTGCCAGTCGGGGAGGGCCGAGTAATGAAAAACTGTTTTTT.

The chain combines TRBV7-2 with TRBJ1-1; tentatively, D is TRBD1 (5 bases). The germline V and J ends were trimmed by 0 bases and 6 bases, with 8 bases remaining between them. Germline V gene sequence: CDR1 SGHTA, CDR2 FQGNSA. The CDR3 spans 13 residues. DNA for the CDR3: TGTGCCAGCAGCTTAGCCAGGGCCTCTGAAGCTTTCTTT. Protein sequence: CASSLARASEAFF.

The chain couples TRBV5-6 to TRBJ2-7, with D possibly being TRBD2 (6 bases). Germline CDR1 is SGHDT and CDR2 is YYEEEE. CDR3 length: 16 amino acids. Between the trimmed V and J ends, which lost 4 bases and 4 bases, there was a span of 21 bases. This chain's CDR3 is CASSPVAPGLSYEQYF. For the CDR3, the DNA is TGTGCCAGCAGCCCCGTGGCCCCGGGACTTTCTTACGAGCAGTACTTC.

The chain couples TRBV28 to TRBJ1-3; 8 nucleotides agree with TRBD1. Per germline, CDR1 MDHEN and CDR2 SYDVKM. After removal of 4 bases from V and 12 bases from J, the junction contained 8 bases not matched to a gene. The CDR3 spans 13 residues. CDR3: CASSSGTGFSIYF. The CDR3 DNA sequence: TGTGCCAGCAGTTCCGGGACAGGTTTTAGCATATATTTT.

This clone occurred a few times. In DNA, the CDR3 is TGTGCCAGCAGCGTAGTCGCAGGGAGCACAGATACGCAGTATTTT. Its protein product is CASSVVAGSTDTQYF. V and J are TRBV9 and TRBJ2-3; D is possibly TRBD1 (5 bases). CDR1 and CDR2 (germline): SGDLS, YYNGEE. The CDR3 has 15 residues. The ends were cut back, 0 bases at V and 0 bases at J, with 8 bases in the middle.

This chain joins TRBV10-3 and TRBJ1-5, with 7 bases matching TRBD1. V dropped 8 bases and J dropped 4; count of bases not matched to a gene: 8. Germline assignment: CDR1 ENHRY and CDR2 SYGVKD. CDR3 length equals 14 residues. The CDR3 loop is CAIGRQGVNQPQHF. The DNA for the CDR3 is TGTGCCATCGGACGACAGGGTGTAAATCAGCCCCAGCATTTT.

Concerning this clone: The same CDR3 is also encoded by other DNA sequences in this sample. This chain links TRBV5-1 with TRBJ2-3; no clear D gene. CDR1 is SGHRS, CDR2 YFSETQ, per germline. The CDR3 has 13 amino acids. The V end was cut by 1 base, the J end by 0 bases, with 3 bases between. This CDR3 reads CASSLSSTDTQYF. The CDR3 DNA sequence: TGCGCCAGCAGCTTGTCAAGCACAGATACGCAGTATTTT.

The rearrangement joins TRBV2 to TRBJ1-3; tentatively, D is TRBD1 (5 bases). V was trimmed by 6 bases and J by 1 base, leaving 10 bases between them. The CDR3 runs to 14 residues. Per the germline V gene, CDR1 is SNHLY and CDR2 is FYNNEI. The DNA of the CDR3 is TGTGCCAGCAGGGGGACTGCTTCTGGAAACACCATATATTTT. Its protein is CASRGTASGNTIYF.

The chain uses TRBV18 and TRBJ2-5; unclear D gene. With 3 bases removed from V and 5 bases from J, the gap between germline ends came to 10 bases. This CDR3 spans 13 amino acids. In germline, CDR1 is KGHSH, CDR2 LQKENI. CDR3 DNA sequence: TGTGCCAGCTCACCCCCTCCTCAGGAGACCCAGTACTTC. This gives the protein CASSPPPQETQYF.

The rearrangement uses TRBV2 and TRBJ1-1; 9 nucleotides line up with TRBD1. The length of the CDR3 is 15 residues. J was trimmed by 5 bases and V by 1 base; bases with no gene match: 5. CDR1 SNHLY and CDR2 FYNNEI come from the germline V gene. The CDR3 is CASSEDRGPSTEAFF. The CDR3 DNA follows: TGTGCCAGCAGTGAAGACAGGGGGCCAAGTACTGAAGCTTTCTTT.

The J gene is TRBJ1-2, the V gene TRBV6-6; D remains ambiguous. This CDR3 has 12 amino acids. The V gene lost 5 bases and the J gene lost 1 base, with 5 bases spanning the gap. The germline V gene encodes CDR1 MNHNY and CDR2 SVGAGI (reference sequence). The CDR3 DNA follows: TGTGCCAGCAGTAACAGTAACTATGGCTACACCTTC. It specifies CASSNSNYGYTF.

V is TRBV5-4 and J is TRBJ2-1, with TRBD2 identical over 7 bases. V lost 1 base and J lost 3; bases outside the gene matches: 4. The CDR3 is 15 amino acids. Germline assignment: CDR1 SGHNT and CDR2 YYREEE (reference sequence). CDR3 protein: CASSLSGAVYNEQFF. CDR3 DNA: TGTGCCAGCAGCTTGAGCGGGGCGGTCTACAATGAGCAGTTCTTC. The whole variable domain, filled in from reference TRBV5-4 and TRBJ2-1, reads ETGVTQSPTHLIKTRGQQVTLRCSSQSGHNTVSWYQQALGQGPQFIFQYYREEENGRGNFPPRFSGLQFPNYSSELNVNALELDDSALYLCASSLSGAVYNEQFFGPGTRLTVL.

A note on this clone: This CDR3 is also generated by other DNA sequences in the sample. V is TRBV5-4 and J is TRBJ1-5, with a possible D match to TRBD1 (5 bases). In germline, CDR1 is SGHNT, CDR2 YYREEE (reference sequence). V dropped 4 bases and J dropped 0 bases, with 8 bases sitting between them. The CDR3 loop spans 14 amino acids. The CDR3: CASSPGGSNQPQHF. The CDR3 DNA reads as TGTGCCAGCAGCCCGGGGGGTAGCAATCAGCCCCAGCATTTT. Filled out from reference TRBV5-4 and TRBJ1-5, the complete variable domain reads ETGVTQSPTHLIKTRGQQVTLRCSSQSGHNTVSWYQQALGQGPQFIFQYYREEENGRGNFPPRFSGLQFPNYSSELNVNALELDDSALYLCASSPGGSNQPQHFGDGTRLSIL.

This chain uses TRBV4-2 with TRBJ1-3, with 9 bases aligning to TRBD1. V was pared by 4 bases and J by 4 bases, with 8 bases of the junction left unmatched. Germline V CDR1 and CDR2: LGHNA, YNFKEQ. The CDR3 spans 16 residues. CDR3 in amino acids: CASSPFTGGAGNTIYF. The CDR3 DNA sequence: TGTGCCAGCAGCCCGTTCACAGGGGGCGCGGGAAACACCATATATTTT.

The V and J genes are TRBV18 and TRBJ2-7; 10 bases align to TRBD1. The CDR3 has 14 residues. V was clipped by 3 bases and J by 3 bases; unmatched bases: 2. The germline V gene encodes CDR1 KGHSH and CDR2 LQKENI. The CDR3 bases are TGTGCCAGCTCACCGGGACAGGGGATCTACGAGCAGTACTTC. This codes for CASSPGQGIYEQYF. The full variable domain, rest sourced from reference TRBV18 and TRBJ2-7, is NAGVMQNPRHLVRRRGQEARLRCSPMKGHSHVYWYRQLPEEGLKFMVYLQKENIIDESGMPKERFSAEFPKEGPSILRIQQVVRGDSAAYFCASSPGQGIYEQYFGPGTRLTVT.

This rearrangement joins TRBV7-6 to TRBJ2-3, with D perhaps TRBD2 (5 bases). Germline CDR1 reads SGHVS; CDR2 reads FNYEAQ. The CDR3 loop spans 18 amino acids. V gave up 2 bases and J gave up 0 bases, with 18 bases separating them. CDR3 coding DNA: TGTGCCAGCAGCTTATCCGACGGGGTGGGCGCGAGCACAGATACGCAGTATTTT. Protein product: CASSLSDGVGASTDTQYF. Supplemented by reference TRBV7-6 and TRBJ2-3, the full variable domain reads GAGVSQSPRYKVTKRGQDVALRCDPISGHVSLYWYRQALGQGPEFLTYFNYEAQQDKSGLPNDRFSAERPEGSISTLTIQRTEQRDSAMYRCASSLSDGVGASTDTQYFGPGTRLTVL.